The present TCR beta chain was sequenced within a study of follicular helper T cells after annual influenza vaccination. Time point specified: 2014-2015 season, pre-vaccination. Germline CDR1 MNHEY, CDR2 SMNVEV (reference sequence). The length of the CDR3 is 14 residues. With 2 bases removed from V and 3 bases from J, the gap between germline ends came to 11 bases. Assay used: immunoSEQ multiplex PCR; TCRdb lists only in-frame clones, some missing. The sample gives 27,000 or so clones, roughly 80% of which show up once; roughly 1.2% is in the top ten. The clonotype comes from an adult who received the influenza vaccine. The chain carries TRBV27 and TRBJ2-7; D call uncertain. Sequenced material: CXCR5+ CD38- circulating T follicular helper cells from blood, taken on the day of influenza vaccination. Subset in this sample: circulating Tfh, non-naive CD4+CXCR5+PD-1+ (ICOS+CD38+ or ICOS-CD38-). The CDR3 DNA reads TGTGCCAGCAGTTTAGGTCCAGGCCGCTACGAGCAGTACTTC. Its protein is CASSLGPGRYEQYF.